These T cell receptor beta chains were read from a single sample in a study of cytomegalovirus exposure and HLA in healthy donors. Using immunoSEQ multiplex PCR, the repertoire was profiled, and TCRdb retains in-frame clones only, with some absent. The sample consists of about 200,000 clones, almost 80% of them appearing once. Sequenced: PBMCs. The receptor source for this set is a male donor in good health and CMV-seronegative. The CDR3 runs from the conserved cysteine through the conserved F or W. The D gene is left open where the match is weak. The size of a clone is reported for some rows only, either as once, few or many, or as a class for expanded clones.

>TRBJ1-1|few|TRBV19|-
TGTGCCAGTAGTATAGATCTGGCTGAAACTGAAGCTTTCTTT
CASSIDLAETEAFF
>TRBJ2-7|-|TRBV19|TRBD1
TGTGCCAGTAGTCTCAGGACAGGGGACTACGAGCAGTACTTC
CASSLRTGDYEQYF
>TRBJ2-7|-|TRBV2|TRBD1
TGTGCCAGCACCTTAGGGGGACAGGGGGCATACGAGCAGTACTTC
CASTLGGQGAYEQYF
>TRBJ1-1|-|TRBV11-2|-
TGTGCCAGCAGCCCAGGGGCGCAGAGGGGGACTGAAGCTTTCTTT
CASSPGAQRGTEAFF
>TRBJ1-5|-|TRBV28|-
TGTGCCAGCAGTTGGAGACTGGTAAATCAGCCCCAGCATTTT
CASSWRLVNQPQHF
>TRBJ2-5|-|TRBV2|TRBD1
TGTGCCAGCATGGGACAGGGGGCAGGAGAGACCCAGTACTTC
CASMGQGAGETQYF
>TRBJ2-7|many|TRBV7-3|TRBD2
TGTGCCAGCAGCACCGGGGGGGAGGAGCAGTACTTC
CASSTGGEEQYF
>TRBJ2-7|-|TRBV27|TRBD1
TGTGCCAGCAGAGAGGGACAGGGCTACGAGCAGTACTTC
CASREGQGYEQYF
>TRBJ2-1|-|TRBV7-3|-
TGTGCCAGCAGCTCCAAGGCATCCGGGCGAGGGTACAATGAGCAGTTCTTC
CASSSKASGRGYNEQFF
>TRBJ1-4|-|TRBV11-3|-
TGTGCCAGCAGCCCAGGACTAGGGACTAATGAAAAACTGTTTTTT
CASSPGLGTNEKLFF
>TRBJ2-5|-|TRBV19|TRBD2
TGTGCCAGTAGTATCAGGACTAGCGGGAGCGGGGAGACCCAGTACTTC
CASSIRTSGSGETQYF
>TRBJ1-2|-|TRBV27|TRBD1
TGTGCCAGCAGCCCGGACAGGCAAAGCTATGGCTACACCTTC
CASSPDRQSYGYTF
>TRBJ2-7|-|TRBV2|-
TGTGCCAGCAAGCTACAGGGCTCCTACGAGCAGTACTTC
CASKLQGSYEQYF
>TRBJ1-4|-|TRBV5-6|-
TGTGCCAGCACAAGGGGTACTAATGAAAAACTGTTTTTT
CASTRGTNEKLFF
>TRBJ1-1|-|TRBV5-6|TRBD1
TGTGCCAGCAGCTTGTTCGACAGGGATAACACTGAAGCTTTCTTT
CASSLFDRDNTEAFF
>TRBJ2-2|-|TRBV28|TRBD1
TGTGCCAGCAGACCTACAGGGGGAAGGAACACCGGGGAGCTGTTTTTT
CASRPTGGRNTGELFF
>TRBJ2-7|-|TRBV6-1|-
TGTGCCAGCAGTGAAGGGTGGGGGCAGCAGTACTTC
CASSEGWGQQYF
>TRBJ2-3|-|TRBV7-3|TRBD2
TGTGCCAGCAGCTCTAGTCGTAGCGGGAGTTATACAGATACGCAGTATTTT
CASSSSRSGSYTDTQYF
>TRBJ2-1|-|TRBV29-1|TRBD1
TGCAGCGCCCGGGACAGCTACAATGAGCAGTTCTTC
CSARDSYNEQFF